This record covers a single T cell receptor beta chain. Germline V gene lookup returns CDR1 MGHDK and CDR2 SYGVNS. Trimming shortened V by 2 bases and J by 2 bases, and 18 bases separated the two germline ends. The CDR3 extends over 17 amino acids. This sample stems from a study of blood T cell repertoires in COVID-19. Study-level information: Acute and convalescent COVID-19 samples came from the United States, Italy and Spain.

In the original analysis: Estimation of nucleated cell counts relied on the amplification of reference gene primers. Sequenced by immunoSEQ multiplex PCR; TCRdb stores in-frame clones only, minus some. The V and J calls and clone size are taken from that table; D and trimming were inferred from the DNA. The data hold about 230,000 clones, with about 90% observed a single time. The sample taken for sequencing was peripheral blood. The rearrangement joins TRBV25-1 to TRBJ2-5, with D possibly matching TRBD1 (6 bases). The receptor comes from a woman in her late teens or twenties who had recovered from COVID-19. CDR3 bases: TGTGCCAGCAGTGAAAGAAGAGGACAGATAGTACAAGAGACCCAGTACTTC. This codes for CASSERRGQIVQETQYF.